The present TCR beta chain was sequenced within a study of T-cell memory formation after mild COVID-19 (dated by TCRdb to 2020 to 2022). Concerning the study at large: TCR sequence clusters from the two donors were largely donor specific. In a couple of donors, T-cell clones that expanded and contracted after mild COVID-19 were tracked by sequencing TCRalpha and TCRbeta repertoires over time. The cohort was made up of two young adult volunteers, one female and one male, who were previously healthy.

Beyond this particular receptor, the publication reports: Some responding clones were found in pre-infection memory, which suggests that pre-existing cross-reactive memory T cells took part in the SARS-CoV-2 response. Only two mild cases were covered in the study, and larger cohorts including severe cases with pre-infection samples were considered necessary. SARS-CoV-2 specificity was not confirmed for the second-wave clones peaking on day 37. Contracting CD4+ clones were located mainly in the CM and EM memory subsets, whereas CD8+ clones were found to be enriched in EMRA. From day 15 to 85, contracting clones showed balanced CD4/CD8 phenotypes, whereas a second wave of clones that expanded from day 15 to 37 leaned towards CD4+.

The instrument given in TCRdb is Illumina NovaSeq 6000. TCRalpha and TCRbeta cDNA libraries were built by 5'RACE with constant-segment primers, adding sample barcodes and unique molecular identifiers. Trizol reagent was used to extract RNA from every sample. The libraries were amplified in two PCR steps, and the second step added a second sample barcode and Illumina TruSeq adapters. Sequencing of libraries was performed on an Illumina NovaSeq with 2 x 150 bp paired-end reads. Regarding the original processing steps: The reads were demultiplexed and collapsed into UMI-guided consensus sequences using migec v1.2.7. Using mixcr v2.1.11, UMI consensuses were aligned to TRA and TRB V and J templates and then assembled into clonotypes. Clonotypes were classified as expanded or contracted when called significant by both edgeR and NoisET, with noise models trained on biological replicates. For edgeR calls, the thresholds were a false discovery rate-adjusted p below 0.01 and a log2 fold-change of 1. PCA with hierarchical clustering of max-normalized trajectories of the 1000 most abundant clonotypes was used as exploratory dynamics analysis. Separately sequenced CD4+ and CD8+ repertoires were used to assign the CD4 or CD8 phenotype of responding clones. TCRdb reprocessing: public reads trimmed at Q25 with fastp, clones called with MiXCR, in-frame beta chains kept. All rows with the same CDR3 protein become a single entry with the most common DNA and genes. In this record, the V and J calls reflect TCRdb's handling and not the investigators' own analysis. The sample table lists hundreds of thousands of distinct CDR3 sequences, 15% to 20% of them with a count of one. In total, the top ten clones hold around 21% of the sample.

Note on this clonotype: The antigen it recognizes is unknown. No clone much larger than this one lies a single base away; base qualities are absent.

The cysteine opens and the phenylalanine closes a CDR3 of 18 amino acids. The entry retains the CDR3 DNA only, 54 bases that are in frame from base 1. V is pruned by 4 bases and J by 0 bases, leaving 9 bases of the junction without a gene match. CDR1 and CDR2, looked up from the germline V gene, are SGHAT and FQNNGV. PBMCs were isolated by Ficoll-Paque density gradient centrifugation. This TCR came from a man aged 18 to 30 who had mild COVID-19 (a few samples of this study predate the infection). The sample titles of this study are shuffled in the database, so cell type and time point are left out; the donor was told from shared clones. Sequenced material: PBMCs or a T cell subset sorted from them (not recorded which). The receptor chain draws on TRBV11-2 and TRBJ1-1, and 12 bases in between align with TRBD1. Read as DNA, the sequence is TGTGCCAGCAGCTGGCCGGGACAGGGGGCCAGGATGAACACTGAAGCTTTCTTT. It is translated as CASSWPGQGARMNTEAFF.